This entry concerns a single T cell receptor beta chain. Its recognized antigen is unknown. Qualities for individual bases were not recorded, and no much larger clone is one base off. Genomic DNA was isolated from the sorted cells so that the TCRbeta CDR3 region could be sequenced. The immunoSEQ Assay was used to sequence the TCRbeta CDR3 regions. The clones in this table, taken by TCRdb from immuneACCESS, are in-frame only. Not every clone is retained; where verified, under half of the shortfall comes from an unresolved V gene, and the cause of the rest is unknown. Within this sample are 98,000 or so clones, with about 80% of them counted one time only. About 1.6% of the sample rests with the top ten. The trial excluded patients who had a history of autoimmune disease or who were on systemic immunosuppression. Peripheral blood for TCR sequencing was collected from all dose cohorts at baseline, on cycle 4 day 1, and on cycle 7 day 1. Samples came from an open-label, multicenter, first-in-human phase I dose-escalation trial of ivuxolimab. The trial enrolled adults with locally advanced or metastatic head and neck squamous cell, hepatocellular, melanoma or renal cell carcinoma. Before TCR sequencing, CD4+ T cells and CD8+ T cells from peripheral blood were sorted into separate populations.

The record originates from a study of OX40 agonist ivuxolimab in advanced cancers. Describing the broader study: The costimulatory receptor OX40 (CD134) was targeted by ivuxolimab, a fully human IgG2 agonistic monoclonal antibody. Intravenous ivuxolimab was administered to patients every 2 weeks at six dose levels: 0.01, 0.1, 0.3, 1.5, 3 and 10 mg/kg. Of the 50 to 55 patients in dose escalation, some 19 had hepatocellular carcinoma, roughly 15 had melanoma, 9 had renal cell carcinoma and 9 had head and neck cancer. In the dose-escalation cohort, approximately 80% of patients were male, and the mean age was 60 years with a range of roughly 20 to 79. Prior anti-PD-1, anti-PD-L1 or anti-CTLA-4 therapy was permitted, and checkpoint inhibitors had been received by about 36% of dose-escalation patients. Partial responses were achieved by three dose-escalation patients, of whom one had hepatocellular carcinoma and two had cutaneous melanoma. The purpose of peripheral TCRbeta sequencing was to test whether ivuxolimab changed TCR sequence diversity and led to clonal T-cell expansion. The paper reports the monotherapy dose-escalation portion (N of about 50 patients) of the phase I ivuxolimab trial.

Results the study describes overall, beyond this receptor: At doses of 0.1 to 3.0 mg/kg, clonal expansion of both CD4+ and CD8+ T cells in blood was seen between baseline and week 6. Low levels of normalized T-cell clonal expansion were also seen in some patients who did not respond. In partial responders in the 0.1-3.0 mg/kg groups, normalized peripheral clonal expansion was found to be among the lowest, especially among CD8+ T cells. Which antigens the clonally expanded peripheral T cells were specific for was not determined. On average, CD8+ T cells showed more expanded clones than CD4+ T cells after ivuxolimab.

Trimming removed 4 bases from V and 0 bases from J, leaving 9 bases between the germline ends. The germline V gene yields ENHRY for CDR1 and SYGVKD for CDR2. From cysteine to phenylalanine, the CDR3 is 14 amino acids long. CDR3 DNA is the only sequence kept; it has 42 bases, read in frame from the first base. The sequence came from an adult with an advanced solid tumor such as melanoma, head and neck, liver or kidney cancer. This sample comprised CD4+ or CD8+ T cells sorted from blood, obtained in a trial of the OX40 agonist ivuxolimab. The V and J genes are TRBV10-3 and TRBJ1-2; tentative D gene TRBD1, with 5 bases matching. CDR3 reads: CAISVSGANYGYTF. The sequence in DNA is TGTGCCATCAGTGTATCGGGGGCTAACTATGGCTACACCTTC.